This TCR beta chain was profiled in a study of shared clonotypes between healthy human individuals. Libraries were prepared by immunoSEQ multiplex PCR; TCRdb keeps only in-frame clonotypes and omits some of them. The sample lists around 2.5 million clones, roughly 93% occurring once. Remarks on this clone: Its target is not known.

Germline trimming cut 0 bases from V and 5 bases from J; bases unmatched to any gene: 5. CDR3 length: 15 amino acids. The germline V gene encodes CDR1 SGHNT and CDR2 YENEEA. Study-wide results and caveats: Clonotypes not shared had lower generation probabilities than those common to all four donors.

The clonotype was recovered from a man aged 18 to 35 in good health. Some clones in this sample may be carry-over from other donors' samples. Sequences were obtained from naive CD4+ T cells from PBMCs. Subset given: CD45RA+ positively selected. J is TRBJ2-5 and V is TRBV11-3, with 8 bases matching TRBD2. The DNA for the CDR3 is TGTGCCAGCAGCTTAGATGGGGTAGCGGGGGAGACCCAGTACTTC. Residues: CASSLDGVAGETQYF.